Listed below are T cell receptor beta chains from one sample, sequenced in a study of tumor-infiltrating lymphocytes in localized non-small cell lung cancer. Method: immunoSEQ multiplex PCR; TCRdb's copy keeps in-frame clones and lacks some. The sample includes under 6,000 clones, 90% to 96% of them seen just once. What was sequenced was uninvolved lung tissue not adjacent to the tumor. These receptors were obtained from a human donor with non-small cell lung cancer. Each CDR3 is given with its conserved first and last residue. D genes are given only for firm matches. Part of the rows lack a size; the others show once, few, many or a class for expanded clones.

D,size,V,J,DNA,CDR3
-,-,TRBV7-2,TRBJ1-1,TGTGCCAGCAGCGTCACCCCTGGGGGGTCTGAAGCTTTCTTT,CASSVTPGGSEAFF
-,-,TRBV15,TRBJ2-5,TGTGCCACCAGCAGAGATATAGAGTCCCCGACCCAGTACTTC,CATSRDIESPTQYF
-,-,TRBV19,TRBJ2-2,TGTGCCAGTAGCAATCCGAACACCGGGGAGCTGTTTTTT,CASSNPNTGELFF
-,-,TRBV7-9,TRBJ1-1,TGTGCCAGCAGCCGGGGCCCGACATCTCGGAACACTGAAGCTTTCTTT,CASSRGPTSRNTEAFF
-,once,TRBV7-9,TRBJ2-3,TGTGCCAGCATCCCAACCAGCACAGATACGCAGTATTTT,CASIPTSTDTQYF
-,-,TRBV2,TRBJ2-2,TGTGCCAGCAGTCTCCGGGACCCCAGGGGCGGGGAGCTGTTTTTT,CASSLRDPRGGELFF
TRBD2,-,TRBV18,TRBJ2-3,TGTGCCAGCTCAGTAGGACTAGCGGGAGAAGCGGATACGCAGTATTTT,CASSVGLAGEADTQYF
-,-,TRBV29-1,TRBJ1-1,TGCAGCGTTGATCCCAGCATGAACACTGAAGCTTTCTTT,CSVDPSMNTEAFF
-,-,TRBV7-2,TRBJ2-7,TGTGCCAGCAGCTTAGACCCGGGTCCAAACGAGCAGTACTTC,CASSLDPGPNEQYF
TRBD1,-,TRBV19,TRBJ1-4,TGTGCCAGTAGTATACGACAGGGTTATAATGAAAAACTGTTTTTT,CASSIRQGYNEKLFF
-,-,TRBV18,TRBJ1-3,TGTGCCAGCTCTCTCCCTTATACTGCAGGAAACACCATATATTTT,CASSLPYTAGNTIYF
-,-,TRBV11-2,TRBJ2-1,TGTGCCAGCAGCTCCCGGTCCAATGAGCAGTTCTTC,CASSSRSNEQFF
TRBD2,-,TRBV11-3,TRBJ2-1,TGTGCCAGCAGCTTAGGCCCGGGACTAGCGTCAAGGGGCAATGAGCAGTTCTTC,CASSLGPGLASRGNEQFF
-,-,TRBV2,TRBJ2-3,TGTGCCAGCAAACCACCCACTAGTACAGATACGCAGTATTTT,CASKPPTSTDTQYF
TRBD1,-,TRBV19,TRBJ1-5,TGTGCCAGTAGTCATACAGGGGGCCCGAGGCAGCCCCAGCATTTT,CASSHTGGPRQPQHF
-,-,TRBV19,TRBJ2-7,TGTGCCAGTAGTATAGATCGGTGGCCTGGGCGCGAGCAGTACTTC,CASSIDRWPGREQYF
TRBD1,-,TRBV7-9,TRBJ2-1,TGTGCCAGCAGCCCCCGCCGGGACAGCTCCTACAATGAGCAGTTCTTC,CASSPRRDSSYNEQFF
-,-,TRBV2,TRBJ2-3,TGTGCCAGCAGTGAATCTTCTAGCGCAGATACGCAGTATTTT,CASSESSSADTQYF
-,-,TRBV6-1,TRBJ2-5,TGTGCCAGCAGTGAAACGGCGGGACCCCCCGCACAGACCCAGTACTTC,CASSETAGPPAQTQYF
-,-,TRBV6-6,TRBJ1-1,TGTGCCAGCAGTTATCAACAGGGTGGAGCTTTCTTT,CASSYQQGGAFF
-,-,TRBV6-1,TRBJ1-4,TGTGCCGGGGGATACGTGGCTAATGAAAAACTGTTTTTT,CAGGYVANEKLFF
-,once,TRBV19,TRBJ1-4,TGTGCCAGTAGAACCGGGACGGAGCACGAAAAACTGTTTTTT,CASRTGTEHEKLFF
-,-,TRBV5-1,TRBJ1-5,TGCGCCAGCAGCGAGGGGCTCAATGGCAATCAGCCCCAGCATTTT,CASSEGLNGNQPQHF
TRBD2,-,TRBV11-1,TRBJ2-1,TGTGCCAGCAGCTTAGCGGGGCGGGAGAAGGTAGACAATGAGCAGTTCTTC,CASSLAGREKVDNEQFF
TRBD2,-,TRBV5-1,TRBJ2-1,TGCGCCAGCAGCCCGACTAGCGGGGGTTACAATGAGCAGTTCTTC,CASSPTSGGYNEQFF
TRBD1,-,TRBV6-1,TRBJ2-1,TGTGCCAGCAGTGAAGCGCTTCGGGGGACAGGTAACTTCAATGAGCAGTTCTTC,CASSEALRGTGNFNEQFF
-,-,TRBV7-6,TRBJ2-3,TGTGCCAGCAGGCCTATTTGGGCGGGGAGCACAGATACGCAGTATTTT,CASRPIWAGSTDTQYF
-,-,TRBV9,TRBJ2-7,TGTGCCAGCAGCGTAGTCGACAGCCCCTACGAGCAGTACTTC,CASSVVDSPYEQYF
-,-,TRBV30,TRBJ1-1,TGTGCCTGGAGTGTAGGCGGGGGCGGGAACACTGAAGCTTTCTTT,CAWSVGGGGNTEAFF
-,-,TRBV25-1,TRBJ1-2,TGTGCCAGCAGTGATCCTAGGGGGAGTGGGGATGGCTACACCTTC,CASSDPRGSGDGYTF
-,once,TRBV7-8,TRBJ1-1,TGTGCCAGCAGCCCCCGGACCCCAGACACTGAAGCTTTCTTT,CASSPRTPDTEAFF
-,-,TRBV5-6,TRBJ2-5,TGTGCCAGCAGCTTGGCGGGGGGCGGCCCAGAGACCCAGTACTTC,CASSLAGGGPETQYF
-,-,TRBV27,TRBJ2-6,TGTGCCAGCAAAGTGGGGCGAAATGGGGCCAACGTCCTGACTTTC,CASKVGRNGANVLTF
-,-,TRBV11-3,TRBJ2-3,TGTGCCAGCAGCTCCGGGACCGACTTCACAGATACGCAGTATTTT,CASSSGTDFTDTQYF
-,-,TRBV30,TRBJ1-5,TGTGCCTGGGGGGGTAATCAGCCCCAGCATTTT,CAWGGNQPQHF
-,-,TRBV30,TRBJ2-1,TGTGCCTGGAGTAGGAGTCAGGGTGGGCATGAGCAGTTCTTC,CAWSRSQGGHEQFF
-,-,TRBV5-1,TRBJ2-7,TGCGCCAGCAGCTTGGCCGGCAGCGACGGGGGCTACGAGCAGTACTTC,CASSLAGSDGGYEQYF
-,-,TRBV11-2,TRBJ2-1,TGTGCCAGCAGCCCAGAGGGGGGTTTCACCTACAATGAGCAGTTCTTC,CASSPEGGFTYNEQFF
-,-,TRBV5-1,TRBJ2-3,TGCGCCAGCAGCGCCGGGACTCCGTACACAGATACGCAGTATTTT,CASSAGTPYTDTQYF
-,-,TRBV28,TRBJ2-5,TGTGCCAGCAGTCTAACGGGATCCCAAGAGACCCAGTACTTC,CASSLTGSQETQYF
-,-,TRBV2,TRBJ2-1,TGTGCCAGCAGTGACAGGGCAGGAGTCAATGAGCAGTTCTTC,CASSDRAGVNEQFF
TRBD1,-,TRBV30,TRBJ1-2,TGTGCCTGGAGTGTACGACAGGGATATGGCTACACCTTC,CAWSVRQGYGYTF
-,-,TRBV10-3,TRBJ1-1,TGTGCCATCTGGGACGGGGGGGCAGCGAACACTGAAGCTTTCTTT,CAIWDGGAANTEAFF
-,-,TRBV30,TRBJ2-6,TGTGCCTGGAGTGTACCGGTGGCAACTGGGGCCAACGTCCTGACTTTC,CAWSVPVATGANVLTF
-,-,TRBV14,TRBJ2-7,TGTGCCAGCAGCCAAGATTTACAGACAGGTCGCTACGAGCAGTACTTC,CASSQDLQTGRYEQYF
TRBD2,-,TRBV9,TRBJ2-5,TGTGCCAGCAGCCCCCGTCCCGGGACTAGATTTGAGACCCAGTACTTC,CASSPRPGTRFETQYF
-,-,TRBV5-1,TRBJ2-7,TGCGCCAGCAGCTTGAATGGCCACTCCTACGAGCAGTACTTC,CASSLNGHSYEQYF
TRBD1,-,TRBV10-2,TRBJ1-1,TGCGCCAGCAGTTATGGACAGGCGAACACTGAAGCTTTCTTT,CASSYGQANTEAFF
-,-,TRBV7-9,TRBJ1-4,TGTGCCAGCAGCCCCTCGAATGAAAAACTGTTTTTT,CASSPSNEKLFF